This T cell receptor (beta chain) originates from a study of T cells in tuberculosis. Background on the study: Sequenced TCRs come from CD1B-GMM tetramer-binding T cells. Study-wide findings and caveats: Active tuberculosis patients had shorter CDR3-alpha; the beta difference was nonsignificant. Active tuberculosis cases were adults; controls were adolescents.

Method: immunoSEQ multiplex PCR; TCRdb's copy keeps in-frame clones and lacks some. The data contain tens of thousands of clones, about 95% of them singletons. As regards this clone: Its cognate antigen is unknown.

V gave up 3 bases and J gave up 1 base, with 10 bases separating them. The CDR3 is 15 amino acids. In germline, CDR1 is SGHRS, CDR2 YFSETQ. This receptor was taken from a donor between 5 and 29 years old with latent tuberculosis or without tuberculosis infection. Sequencing was done on a sample of PBMCs. The chain has TRBV5-1 and TRBJ2-2; D not certain. CDR3: CASSSRTGNTGELFF. DNA of the CDR3: TGCGCCAGCAGCTCCCGTACGGGGAACACCGGGGAGCTGTTTTTT.